The rows below give T cell receptor beta chains drawn from one sample of a study of blood T cell repertoires in COVID-19. The method was immunoSEQ multiplex PCR; TCRdb's version includes in-frame clones alone and lacks a portion of them. The sample has 150,000 to 200,000 clones, around 74% seen once. The material sequenced was peripheral blood. The receptors come from a woman aged 80 or over with acute or convalescent COVID-19. CDR3s leave out the opening cysteine and the closing phenylalanine or tryptophan.

TRBV6-6 | ASSTTGEDYGYT
TRBV6-2/TRBV6-3 | ASSPGTSGDTQY
TRBV7-9 | ASSSGRANEQF
TRBV10-3 | AISAPAREAF
TRBV6-2/TRBV6-3 | ASNPQGPGGPQH
TRBV5-1 | ASSTDTFSYEQY
TRBV28 | ASSFKGLAGGTHNEQF
TRBV18 | ASSRTGVGDNEQF
TRBV7-8 | ASSWGQTNTEAF
TRBV14 | ASSPGGWDEQF
TRBV18 | ASSPFWGQGSNQPQH
TRBV5-1 | ASSAGTGETEAF
TRBV3-1/TRBV3-2 | ASSQGDRAYEQY
TRBV6-8 | ASSSGLAHNEQF
TRBV28 | ASSLHGRDTGELF
TRBV4-2 | ASSQDGLATSSYEQY
TRBV14 | ASSQGTSRAYEQF
TRBV28 | ASSRAGDLTDTQY
TRBV7-8 | ASSPNLGQMYSYEQY
TRBV12-5 | ASGLGTSGSTDTQY
TRBV2 | ASSDETNNEQF
TRBV28 | ASRRFMGSGAGYEQY
TRBV28 | ASSPPSEGFTDTQY
TRBV12-3/TRBV12-4 | ASTPDRTYEQY
TRBV28 | ASRLPGGHYGYT
TRBV19 | ASRLGGGGEPQH
TRBV11-1 | ASSLAADTQY
TRBV6-2/TRBV6-3 | ASSTQGSNTGELF
TRBV28 | ASRDRAGYT
TRBV24-1 | ATSDFTRLAGGNEQF
TRBV19 | ASSIQGAYGNTIY
TRBV7-6 | ASSLAGQTGTDTQY
TRBV19 | ASSLGGDKNIQY
TRBV12-5 | ASGLQGNTEAF
TRBV6-1 | ASSETGGFYEQY
TRBV9 | ASSVSSGSGGTQY
TRBV28 | ASSFLGAGNTIY
TRBV5-4 | ASSLAGRGETQY
TRBV27 | ASSLSRLAGSTGELF
TRBV5-1 | ASGAGRRETQY
TRBV7-2 | ASDRAVYNSPLH